The source of this T cell receptor beta chain is a study of T cell repertoires in cytomegalovirus infection. Study summary: Used in the study were CMV epitopes, some recently identified and HLA-C-restricted, others well-studied and HLA-B-restricted. Whole-study results and caveats: CMV carriers with the relevant HLA were identified by cumulative public TCR beta family frequency.

Germline V gives CDR1 SGHTA, CDR2 FQGNSA. The CDR3 totals 14 residues. The germline V and J ends were trimmed by 0 bases and 3 bases, with 6 bases remaining between them. From the reads, TCRdb called clonotypes with MiXCR, one entry per CDR3 protein. The table lists some 560,000 distinct CDR3 sequences, 35% to 50% of them singletons, with 48% in the top ten. This clonotype occurred a few times. Antigen unknown. V is TRBV7-2 and J is TRBJ1-3, with unresolved D. The input for sequencing was cultured PBMCs, taken from culture after CMV antigen stimulation. The receptor comes from a human donor in good health (CMV status not recorded). Some clones in this sample may be carry-over from other donors' samples. Here the CDR3 reads CASSLAAGGNTIYF. CDR3 bases: TGTGCCAGCAGCTTAGCGGCAGGTGGAAACACCATATATTTT. Looking up the rest from reference TRBV7-2 and TRBJ1-3 gives the full variable domain: GAGVSQSPSNKVTEKGKDVELRCDPISGHTALYWYRQSLGQGLEFLIYFQGNSAPDKSGLPSDRFSAERTGGSVSTLTIQRTQQEDSAVYLCASSLAAGGNTIYFGEGSWLTVV.